A selection of T cell receptor beta chains follows, all from one sample in a study of identical twins. Each CDR3 protein is one row after TCRdb ran MiXCR on the 5' RACE reads. Of about 660,000 distinct CDR3 sequences listed, 8.5% to 9% were seen once; the top ten hold 0.75% to 1%. This sample also appeared in a second study, on yellow fever vaccine responses in identical twins.

The specimen was PBMCs. Receptor source: a woman between 18 and 30 years old in good health. Each CDR3 is given with its conserved first and last residue. The D gene is left open where the match is weak. Clone size is not always given. Where it is, it says once, few, many or a class for expanded clones.

TRBJ2-1 | TRBV5-6 | many | 16 | TRBD1 | TGTGCCAGCAGCAGGACAGGGGCGAACGAATGGAATGAGCAGTTCTTC | CASSRTGANEWNEQFF
TRBJ2-1 | TRBV11-2 | - | 13 | - | TGTGCCAGCAGCTTTGCCGAGGGGGGTGAGCAGTTCTTC | CASSFAEGGEQFF
TRBJ1-4 | TRBV3-1 | many | 13 | - | TGTGCCAGCAGCCTTGCAACTAATGAAAAACTGTTTTTT | CASSLATNEKLFF
TRBJ2-4 | TRBV9 | - | 15 | - | TGTGCCAGCAGCCCGCATAACGTAGCCAAAAACATTCAGTACTTC | CASSPHNVAKNIQYF
TRBJ2-1 | TRBV20-1 | few | 16 | - | TGCAGTGCTAGAGATTTTTCGCAGAGCTCCTACAATGAGCAGTTCTTC | CSARDFSQSSYNEQFF
TRBJ1-5 | TRBV30 | - | 14 | - | TGTGCCTGGAGTGTAGGGGGGTACCATCAGCCCCAGCATTTT | CAWSVGGYHQPQHF
TRBJ2-3 | TRBV6-5 | - | 17 | - | TGTGCCAGCAGTTACCCCCGGGGACACCAGGGATCAGATACGCAGTATTTT | CASSYPRGHQGSDTQYF
TRBJ2-7 | TRBV5-1 | many | 14 | - | TGCGCCAGCAGCCTGGGACTCTACATATACGAGCAGTACTTC | CASSLGLYIYEQYF
TRBJ2-3 | TRBV2 | - | 13 | - | TGTGCCAGCGTGACAGATAGCAGAGATACGCAGTATTTT | CASVTDSRDTQYF
TRBJ2-2 | TRBV5-1 | - | 16 | TRBD1 | TGCGCCAGCAGCGCCTTCCGACAGGGGGCGACCGGGGAGCTGTTTTTT | CASSAFRQGATGELFF
TRBJ2-6 | TRBV11-1 | few | 19 | TRBD1 | TGTGCCAGCAGCTTAAAACGACAGGGGGCAACCTCTGGGGCCAACGTCCTGACTTTC | CASSLKRQGATSGANVLTF
TRBJ2-2 | TRBV5-4 | few | 15 | - | TGTGCCAGCAGCTCCAAGTCCGGGACCACCGGGGAGCTGTTTTTT | CASSSKSGTTGELFF
TRBJ2-2 | TRBV20-1 | many | 16 | TRBD1 | TGCAGTGTCATGCTCCGGGACAGGGTTTTAAGCGGGGAGCTGTTTTTT | CSVMLRDRVLSGELFF
TRBJ2-3 | TRBV12-3/TRBV12-4 | few | 16 | TRBD1 | TGTGCCAGCAGCTTAGGACAGGGGGTAGCACGAGATACGCAGTATTTT | CASSLGQGVARDTQYF
TRBJ2-4 | TRBV6-5 | few | 11 | - | TGTGCCAGCAGTCGCCTAGGATTTGAGTACTTC | CASSRLGFEYF
TRBJ2-4 | TRBV6-2/TRBV6-3 | few | 16 | TRBD2 | TGTGCCAGCAGCCGAGAAGCGGGAGGGCTCAAAAACATTCAGTACTTC | CASSREAGGLKNIQYF
TRBJ2-3 | TRBV7-3 | few | 14 | - | TGTGCCAGCAGCTTAAATGGGGGCGCAGATACGCAGTATTTT | CASSLNGGADTQYF
TRBJ2-5 | TRBV24-1 | - | 13 | - | TGTGCCACCAGTGATGCAGCCTTGCGGACCCAGTACTTC | CATSDAALRTQYF
TRBJ2-7 | TRBV29-1 | many | 12 | TRBD2 | TGCAGCGCTAGCGGACTATCCTACGAGCAGTACTTC | CSASGLSYEQYF
TRBJ2-5 | TRBV14 | few | 16 | TRBD2 | TGTGCCAGCAGCCTACGACTAGCGGGGTACCAAGAGACCCAGTACTTC | CASSLRLAGYQETQYF
TRBJ2-5 | TRBV4-3 | many | 16 | TRBD2 | TGCGCCAGCAGCCCCCGCTCTAGCGGAGACCAAGAGACCCAGTACTTC | CASSPRSSGDQETQYF
TRBJ2-7 | TRBV21-1 | few | 14 | - | TGTGCCAGCAGTACCGGGGGGCGGACCTACGAGCAGTACTTC | CASSTGGRTYEQYF
TRBJ2-7 | TRBV28 | - | 15 | TRBD2 | TGTGCCAGCAGAACCGGGACTAGCGGGGCCTACGAGCAGTACTTC | CASRTGTSGAYEQYF
TRBJ1-2 | TRBV5-5 | - | 14 | - | TGTGCCAGCAGCTGGGGGGGGGGACACTATGGCTACACCTTC | CASSWGGGHYGYTF
TRBJ2-7 | TRBV12-3/TRBV12-4 | - | 14 | TRBD1 | TGTGCCAGCAGTAGGGACAGGGGATTCGGCGAGCAGTACTTC | CASSRDRGFGEQYF
TRBJ2-1 | TRBV6-1 | - | 14 | TRBD1 | TGTGCGGTATGTCGGGACAGGAAAAACAATGAGCAGTTCTTC | CAVCRDRKNNEQFF
TRBJ2-4 | TRBV28 | few | 15 | - | TGTGCCAGCAGTTCAGGGTTGTTAGCCAAAAACATTCAGTACTTC | CASSSGLLAKNIQYF
TRBJ2-3 | TRBV6-2/TRBV6-3 | few | 14 | TRBD1 | TGTGCCAGCAGCTCTATGGACAGGCTGGATACGCAGTATTTT | CASSSMDRLDTQYF
TRBJ2-6 | TRBV20-1 | - | 16 | - | TGCAGTGCTAGAGAACGGTCAGGGTCTGGGGCCAACGTCCTGACTTTC | CSARERSGSGANVLTF
TRBJ2-1 | TRBV6-1 | many | 13 | - | TGTGCCAGCAGACTAGGCTCCTACAATGAGCAGTTCTTC | CASRLGSYNEQFF
TRBJ2-3 | TRBV4-3 | few | 17 | TRBD2 | TGCGCCAGCAGCCAATTCCGAGCGGGGTCCTCCGGAGATACGCAGTATTTT | CASSQFRAGSSGDTQYF
TRBJ2-7 | TRBV29-1 | - | 11 | - | TGCAGCGCTTCCATGGGGGACGAGCAGTACTTC | CSASMGDEQYF
TRBJ2-6 | TRBV10-3 | few | 15 | - | TGTGCCATCAGTGAGGACCTCTCTGGGGCCAACGTCCTGACTTTC | CAISEDLSGANVLTF
TRBJ2-3 | TRBV7-3 | few | 15 | - | TGTGCCAGCAGCCAAACCGGGACTCGCACAGATACGCAGTATTTT | CASSQTGTRTDTQYF
TRBJ2-2 | TRBV6-2/TRBV6-3 | - | 15 | - | TGTGCCACCACCCGGGCCTCTCTGAGCCCCGGGGAGCTGTTTTTT | CATTRASLSPGELFF
TRBJ2-7 | TRBV12-3/TRBV12-4 | many | 15 | TRBD2 | TGTGCCAGCAGTCCCGGGGTAGCGGGAGTCTACGAGCAGTACTTC | CASSPGVAGVYEQYF
TRBJ2-7 | TRBV7-2 | many | 15 | - | TGTGCCAGCAGTTACCGGTCGGGGCACTTCTACGAGCAGTACTTC | CASSYRSGHFYEQYF
TRBJ2-7 | TRBV6-2/TRBV6-3 | - | 15 | - | TGTGCCAGCAGTTACTCGGAACTAACGAGCTACGAGCAGTACTTC | CASSYSELTSYEQYF
TRBJ2-3 | TRBV11-1 | - | 18 | TRBD2 | TGTGCCAGCAGCCCCCCGACTAGCGGGAGAATTCGTATAGATACGCAGTATTTT | CASSPPTSGRIRIDTQYF
TRBJ2-3 | TRBV7-6 | - | 15 | - | TGTGCCAGCAGCTGGTCGGGAGCCCGCACAGATACGCAGTATTTT | CASSWSGARTDTQYF
TRBJ1-1 | TRBV7-8 | few | 12 | - | TGTGCCAGCAGCTTACAAGCTACTGAAGCTTTCTTT | CASSLQATEAFF
TRBJ2-3 | TRBV7-3 | - | 15 | TRBD1 | TGTGCCAGCAGCTTGGACAGGGATTCGACAGATACGCAGTATTTT | CASSLDRDSTDTQYF
TRBJ2-7 | TRBV12-3/TRBV12-4 | few | 14 | TRBD1 | TGTGCCAGCAGTTTTGAGGGGGCGCAGTACGAGCAGTACTTC | CASSFEGAQYEQYF
TRBJ2-7 | TRBV18 | few | 14 | - | TGTGCCAGCTCACCGGGGGCTTTCGGTTACGAGCAGTACTTC | CASSPGAFGYEQYF
TRBJ2-7 | TRBV27 | few | 15 | - | TGTGCCAGCACCCTGAGGGGTGGTTACTCCTACGAGCAGTACTTC | CASTLRGGYSYEQYF
TRBJ2-7 | TRBV2 | few | 14 | TRBD1 | TGTGCCAGTTCCGAGGACAGGGGATCCTACGAGCAGTACTTC | CASSEDRGSYEQYF
TRBJ1-5 | TRBV4-2 | - | 15 | - | TGTGCCAGCAGCCAAGATTCAATCGGAGATCAGCCCCAGCATTTT | CASSQDSIGDQPQHF
TRBJ2-6 | TRBV6-1 | - | 16 | TRBD1 | TGTGCCAGCAGTCTGACAGGGATCTCTGGGGCCAACGTCCTGACTTTC | CASSLTGISGANVLTF
TRBJ2-7 | TRBV4-1 | many | 15 | - | TGCGCCAGCAGCCAAAGGGGCGCCAGCTCCTACGAGCAGTACTTC | CASSQRGASSYEQYF
TRBJ2-1 | TRBV24-1 | - | 16 | TRBD2 | TGTGCCACCAGTGACCCAACTAGCGGGGTCTACAATGAGCAGTTCTTC | CATSDPTSGVYNEQFF
TRBJ2-7 | TRBV7-3 | - | 14 | TRBD1 | TGTGCCAGCAGCGAAACCGGGACAGGGGGCGAGCAGTACTTC | CASSETGTGGEQYF
TRBJ2-1 | TRBV28 | few | 14 | - | TGTGCCAGCTACGGGGGAGGGGGCTACAATGAGCAGTTCTTC | CASYGGGGYNEQFF
TRBJ2-7 | TRBV5-1 | - | 16 | - | TGCGCCAGCAGCTCCCGGGACCGTACCGACTCCTACGAGCAGTACTTC | CASSSRDRTDSYEQYF
TRBJ2-7 | TRBV5-1 | many | 14 | - | TGCGCCAGCAGCTTCGAAGCCAGCTCCTACGAGCAGTACTTC | CASSFEASSYEQYF
TRBJ2-7 | TRBV20-1 | - | 15 | TRBD2 | TGCAGTGCTACCAGCGGGAGGGCTAGCTCCTACGAGCAGTACTTC | CSATSGRASSYEQYF